This TCR beta chain appears in the sequencing data of a study of control samples from healthy donors and cancer patients. This table comes from immunoSEQ multiplex PCR, and its TCRdb copy is limited to in-frame clones, with some not included. The sample records tens of thousands of clones, roughly 90% being singletons. The germline V gene encodes CDR1 SGHDN and CDR2 FVKESK. V was clipped by 4 bases and J by 2 bases, with 10 bases between them. CDR3 length: 14 residues. The sequencing input was blood. The clonotype comes from a woman aged 45-59 years in good health. V is TRBV14 and J is TRBJ2-3; unclear D gene. The chain's CDR3 is CASSPRTSTDTQYF. The CDR3 DNA follows: TGTGCCAGCAGCCCCCGAACGTCCACAGATACGCAGTATTTT.